These T cell receptor beta chains were read from a single sample in a study of cytotoxic CD8 clonotypes in ibrutinib-treated CLL. Clones were sequenced by immunoSEQ multiplex PCR, and TCRdb holds only the in-frame ones, with some missing. The data hold around 310,000 clones, with more than 65% observed a single time. Sequencing was performed on PBMCs, taken before ibrutinib treatment. Receptors were obtained from a human donor with chronic lymphocytic leukemia. CDR3s include the opening cysteine and the closing phenylalanine or tryptophan. D genes are given only for firm matches. Clone size is shown for a subset of rows, as once, few, many or a class of expanded clone.

j_call | cdr3_length | d_call | clone_size | v_call | cdr3_nt | cdr3_aa
TRBJ2-3 | 16 | TRBD2 | - | TRBV5-5 | TGTGCCAGCAGCTTGGCCGGGACTAGGAACACAGATACGCAGTATTTT | CASSLAGTRNTDTQYF
TRBJ2-1 | 15 | TRBD2 | - | TRBV11-2 | TGTGCCAGCAGCCGGGGACTAGCGGAAAACAATGAGCAGTTCTTC | CASSRGLAENNEQFF
TRBJ2-5 | 13 | - | - | TRBV9 | TGTGCCAGCAGCGTGTCAATGGAGGAGACCCAGTACTTC | CASSVSMEETQYF
TRBJ2-2 | 15 | - | - | TRBV7-9 | TGTGCCAGCAGCTTAGCGTCAAGAATCACCGGGGAGCTGTTTTTT | CASSLASRITGELFF
TRBJ2-3 | 16 | TRBD2 | - | TRBV5-1 | TGCGCCAGCAGCCCCCAAGGACTAGCCCCAGGTGATACGCAGTATTTT | CASSPQGLAPGDTQYF
TRBJ2-7 | 15 | TRBD2 | - | TRBV5-4 | TGTGCCAGCAGCTCCCCGACTAGCGGCAATTACGAGCAGTACTTC | CASSSPTSGNYEQYF
TRBJ1-5 | 15 | TRBD1 | few | TRBV27 | TGTGCCAGCAAACTATACAGGGGCTACAATCAGCCCCAGCATTTT | CASKLYRGYNQPQHF
TRBJ1-1 | 10 | - | - | TRBV30 | TGTGCCTGGAGCAATAGCGAAGCTTTCTTT | CAWSNSEAFF
TRBJ2-5 | 18 | - | - | TRBV4-2 | TGTGCCAGCAGCCAAGTAAGGGACGCCGGCGGGTTCCAAGAGACCCAGTACTTC | CASSQVRDAGGFQETQYF
TRBJ2-1 | 15 | - | - | TRBV2 | TGTGCCAGCAGGGAAGACTCGCGAATGGACAATGAGCAGTTCTTC | CASREDSRMDNEQFF
TRBJ2-1 | 13 | TRBD2 | once | TRBV14 | TGTGCCAGCAGCCAAGCCCGGACTAGTAAGCAGTTCTTC | CASSQARTSKQFF
TRBJ1-1 | 13 | - | - | TRBV29-1 | TGCAGCGTTGTTGGTCGGGGTTACACTGAAGCTTTCTTT | CSVVGRGYTEAFF
TRBJ2-5 | 17 | - | - | TRBV9 | TGTGCCAGCAGCGAGGGTCTGCGGGGAGGCTATCGGGAGACCCAGTACTTC | CASSEGLRGGYRETQYF
TRBJ2-1 | 15 | TRBD2 | - | TRBV30 | TGTGCCTGGAGCCCACCCCCGGGACTAGCACGGGGGCAGTTCTTC | CAWSPPPGLARGQFF
TRBJ1-6 | 13 | - | - | TRBV25-1 | TGTGCCAGCAGTGATGGACAGTTTTCACCCCTCCACTTT | CASSDGQFSPLHF
TRBJ2-1 | 13 | TRBD1 | once | TRBV10-3 | TGTGCCATCAGCCCCGACAGGGTTAATGAGCAGTTCTTC | CAISPDRVNEQFF
TRBJ2-7 | 14 | - | - | TRBV5-6 | TGTGCCAGCACCGTAACCGCAAGCTCCTACGAGCAGTACTTC | CASTVTASSYEQYF
TRBJ2-7 | 14 | TRBD1 | - | TRBV5-4 | TGTGCCAGCAGCTTAACGGGACAGGGCTACGAGCAGTACTTC | CASSLTGQGYEQYF
TRBJ2-1 | 15 | - | few | TRBV4-1 | TGCGCCAGCAGCCAAGCCCCGGGAGTGGGTAATGAGCAGTTCTTC | CASSQAPGVGNEQFF
TRBJ2-7 | 14 | - | - | TRBV5-1 | TGCGCCAGCAGCTCCACAGGAATTCGGGACGAGCAGTACTTC | CASSSTGIRDEQYF
TRBJ1-1 | 15 | - | few | TRBV7-6 | TGTGCCAGCAGCTTAGAGGCTGTGGGTTTAACTGAAGCTTTCTTT | CASSLEAVGLTEAFF
TRBJ2-3 | 13 | - | once | TRBV9 | TGTGCCAGCAGCGTAATCGCGACAGATACGCAGTATTTT | CASSVIATDTQYF
TRBJ2-3 | 16 | - | once | TRBV30 | TGTGCCTGGAGAGGAGGTCGGTCAGCGGGCACAGATACGCAGTATTTT | CAWRGGRSAGTDTQYF
TRBJ2-1 | 15 | TRBD2 | - | TRBV9 | TGTGCCAGCAGCGTAGAACCGGGACTAATCCTTGAGCAGTTCTTC | CASSVEPGLILEQFF
TRBJ2-2 | 13 | - | - | TRBV7-6 | TGTGCCAGCAGCCAGGAATACGCCGGGGAGCTGTTTTTT | CASSQEYAGELFF
TRBJ2-7 | 14 | - | once | TRBV7-2 | TGTGCCAGCAGCTTAGACCCGACGTACTACGAGCAGTACTTC | CASSLDPTYYEQYF
TRBJ2-7 | 13 | - | - | TRBV18 | TGTGCCAGCTCACCAGGCAAGTACTACGAGCAGTACTTC | CASSPGKYYEQYF
TRBJ2-5 | 14 | TRBD2 | - | TRBV5-1 | TGCGCCAGCAGCTCGGGACTAGCGGAAGAGACCCAGTACTTC | CASSSGLAEETQYF
TRBJ1-2 | 13 | TRBD1 | - | TRBV18 | TGTGCCAGCTCACCAAACCGGGACAGTCCCTACACCTTC | CASSPNRDSPYTF
TRBJ2-7 | 14 | TRBD1 | - | TRBV7-2 | TGTGCCAGCAGCCTCTCCGGACAGGGCTACGAGCAGTACTTC | CASSLSGQGYEQYF
TRBJ2-1 | 14 | - | - | TRBV7-3 | TGTGCCAGCGGGAAAGGGGTGACTGACAATGAGCAGTTCTTC | CASGKGVTDNEQFF
TRBJ2-7 | 14 | - | - | TRBV2 | TGTGCCAGCAGCACCAACAGGGACTCCTACGAGCAGTACTTC | CASSTNRDSYEQYF
TRBJ2-1 | 16 | - | - | TRBV5-8 | TGTGCCAGCAGCGAATCTTACGGGAGCGAGCCCAATGAGCAGTTCTTC | CASSESYGSEPNEQFF